The 17 T cell receptor beta chains listed next were all sequenced from one sample in a study of regulatory T cells in long-lasting Graves disease. The time point here: newly diagnosed GD, antithyroid drugs for less than 3 months. Construction of the TCR library relied on RNA isolated from PBMCs. Investigators prepared the TCR beta libraries by applying iRepertoire HTBI primers and Arm-PCR of CDR3 regions. TCRdb recomputed calls from the multiplex PCR reads with MiXCR, one row per CDR3 protein. The table records around 250,000 distinct CDR3 sequences, 20% to 25% of them present only once. Sequencing was performed on peripheral blood mononuclear cells (PBMCs), taken at new diagnosis, from a patient treated with antithyroid drugs. These receptors were collected from a female donor with Graves disease.

This clonotype was observed many times. The V and J genes are TRBV5-6 and TRBJ2-5, with 7 positions matching TRBD2. The CDR3 is 14 amino acids. V shed 2 bases, J shed 1 base, and the junction held 2 bases outside the gene matches. The germline CDR1 and CDR2 sequences are SGHDT and YYEEEE. The CDR3 DNA reads as TGTGCCAGCAGCTTACTAGCGACCCAAGAGACCCAGTACTTC. As protein: CASSLLATQETQYF.

This chain links TRBV25-1 with TRBJ2-7; D is possibly TRBD2 (5 bases). Trimming left V 4 bases short and J 1 base short, with 11 bases between. The length of the CDR3 is 14 residues. Germline values: CDR1 MGHDK, CDR2 SYGVNS. The CDR3 spells CASSARAASYEQYF. The CDR3 bases are TGTGCCAGCAGTGCGCGGGCAGCTTCCTACGAGCAGTACTTC.

This clonotype was observed a handful of times. V usage is TRBV19 and J usage is TRBJ1-3, with D tentatively TRBD1 (5 bases). V dropped 5 bases and J dropped 1 base, with 12 bases sitting between them. Germline assignment: CDR1 LNHDA and CDR2 SQIVND (reference sequence). The CDR3 covers 15 residues. CDR3: CASSQGAGSGNTIYF. In DNA, the CDR3 is TGTGCCAGTAGTCAGGGTGCCGGATCTGGAAACACCATATATTTT.

This clonotype occurred many times. The chain recombines TRBV6-1 with TRBJ2-7, with unresolved D. The germline V and J ends were trimmed by 6 bases and 4 bases, with 4 bases remaining between them. This CDR3 has 10 amino acids. Germline CDR1 MNHNS, CDR2 SASEGT. The CDR3 DNA sequence: TGTGCCAGCAGGGGGTACGAGCAGTACTTC. It encodes CASRGYEQYF.

The sample holds one count of this clonotype. With only one base between it and a far larger clone, this is likely a read error. The gene calls are TRBV11-1 and TRBJ1-6; D uncertain. Germline V lookup: CDR1 SGHAT, CDR2 FQDESV (reference sequence). The germline V and J ends were trimmed by 3 bases and 5 bases, with 2 bases remaining between them. The CDR3 length is 12 residues. The CDR3 DNA reads TGTGCCAGCAGCTTTAATAATTCACCCCTCCACTTT. Amino acids: CASSFNNSPLHF.

The table lists this clonotype with many counts. The chain links TRBV11-1 to TRBJ1-2, with D tentatively TRBD1 (6 bases). Germline CDR1 is SGHAT and CDR2 is FQDESV (reference sequence). Trimming pared 2 bases from V and 14 bases from J, leaving 18 bases between. This CDR3 region has 13 residues. CDR3 loop: CASSLNLRGRWTF. CDR3 nucleotide sequence: TGTGCCAGCAGCTTAAACCTCCGGGGGCGCTGGACCTTC.

Many counts were recorded for this clonotype. Written as DNA, the CDR3 is TGTGCCAGCAGGACAGACCTCTCCTACGAGCAGTACTTC. Its translation is CASRTDLSYEQYF. The chain is built from TRBV12-3 or TRBV12-4 and TRBJ2-7, with D maybe TRBD1 (5 bases). V was shortened by 6 bases and J by 0 bases, with 9 bases between the two germline ends. The CDR3 spans 13 residues.

The sample holds many counts of this clonotype. The chain uses TRBV20-1 and TRBJ2-3; perhaps D is TRBD1 or TRBD2 (5 bases each). Germline lookup yields CDR1 DFQATT and CDR2 SNEGSKA (reference sequence). The CDR3 consists of 13 residues. V lost 3 bases, J lost 2 bases, and 9 bases lay in between. The CDR3 bases are TGCAGTGCTAGGGGACCCTTCACAGATACGCAGTATTTT. It encodes CSARGPFTDTQYF.

A word on this clonotype: This likely reflects a read error, since a far larger clone is one base away. This chain links TRBV11-3 with TRBJ2-1; D is unresolved. CDR1 is SGHNT, CDR2 YENEEA, per germline. Trimming cost V 5 bases and J 10 bases, with 15 bases left between them. The CDR3 extends over 13 amino acids. The DNA for the CDR3 is TGTGCCAGCAGCACCCGTTTGGACGGCGAGCAGTTCTTC. As protein: CASSTRLDGEQFF.

This clonotype was seen ten or more times. The V call is TRBV20-1, the J call TRBJ2-1, with TRBD2 matching 8 bases. The germline V gene has CDR1 DFQATT and CDR2 SNEGSKA (reference sequence). The CDR3 loop spans 14 amino acids. The J segment lost 1 base and the V segment lost 6 bases, leaving 5 bases of the junction unmatched. CDR3 sequence reads: CSASSGSSYNEQFF. The CDR3 DNA reads as TGCAGTGCCTCAAGCGGGAGTTCCTACAATGAGCAGTTCTTC.

The chain has TRBV15 and TRBJ2-1; TRBD1 matches at 9 bases. Germline CDR1 and CDR2: LNHNV and YYDKDF (reference sequence). The CDR3 contains 15 residues. J was trimmed by 4 bases and V by 1 base; bases with no gene match: 2. The CDR3 spells CATSRGDRDYNEQFF. DNA of the CDR3: TGTGCCACCAGCAGAGGGGACAGGGATTACAATGAGCAGTTCTTC.

This clonotype was seen repeatedly, ten times or more. The gene calls are TRBV2 and TRBJ1-5; D ambiguous. There are 14 residues in the CDR3. Germline CDR1 SNHLY, CDR2 FYNNEI. Trimming took 3 bases from V and 3 from J, leaving 9 bases between them. Here the CDR3 reads CASSEEADNQPQHF. Written as DNA, the CDR3 is TGTGCCAGCAGTGAGGAGGCGGACAATCAGCCCCAGCATTTT. The full variable domain, with the rest looked up from reference TRBV2 and TRBJ1-5, is EPEVTQTPSHQVTQMGQEVILRCVPISNHLYFYWYRQILGQKVEFLVSFYNNEISEKSEIFDDQFSVERPDGSNFTLKIRSTKLEDSAMYFCASSEEADNQPQHFGDGTRLSIL.

This clonotype occurred many times. V and J are TRBV7-2 and TRBJ1-4; D is perhaps TRBD1 (6 bases). The V gene lost 5 bases and the J gene lost 5 bases, with 15 bases spanning the gap. Per the germline V gene, CDR1 is SGHTA and CDR2 is FQGNSA. The CDR3 covers 15 residues. The CDR3 DNA reads as TGTGCCAGCAGCCTACAGCAGGGGAAAAATGAAAAACTGTTTTTT. Its translation is CASSLQQGKNEKLFF.

This clonotype was found many times. The chain has TRBV20-1 and TRBJ1-1; 7 bases are a match to TRBD1. Germline V gene data show CDR1 as DFQATT and CDR2 as SNEGSKA (reference sequence). The CDR3 consists of 13 residues. Trimming at V came to 0 bases and at J to 11 bases, leaving 9 bases not matched to a gene. CDR3 sequence reads: CSARDPRGGGAFF. The CDR3 nucleotides read TGCAGTGCTAGAGATCCCAGGGGGGGGGGGGCTTTCTTT.

This clonotype has just a few counts. The V call is TRBV24-1, the J call TRBJ1-1; D gene unclear. From germline, CDR1 is KGHDR and CDR2 SFDVKD. V lost 5 bases and J lost 4, with 10 bases in between. The CDR3 is 13 amino acids. CDR3 sequence (DNA): TGTGCCACCAGTGTGGATGGGAGCACTGAAGCTTTCTTT. Residues: CATSVDGSTEAFF.

This clonotype was seen a few times. This chain connects TRBV28 to TRBJ1-2, with D possibly being TRBD1 (6 bases). Trimming left V 7 bases short and J 4 bases short, with 16 bases between. Germline V gene data show CDR1 as MDHEN and CDR2 as SYDVKM. The CDR3 covers 14 residues. The CDR3 region has the DNA TGTGCCAGCACCCTTGGGAACAGGGCCTATGGCTACACCTTC. Amino acids: CASTLGNRAYGYTF.

This clonotype occurred many times. This chain links TRBV7-2 with TRBJ2-3; no firm D call. The CDR3 spans 12 residues. Germline-derived CDR1 and CDR2 are SGHTA and FQGNSA. Trimming took 1 base from V and 14 from J, leaving 13 bases between them. The CDR3 nucleotides read TGTGCCAGCAGCTTAGTTGGGTGGGCCCCGTATTTT. Translation: CASSLVGWAPYF.